This T cell receptor (beta chain) was sequenced during a study of T cells in tumors after PD-1 blockade. Trimming took 4 bases from V and 2 from J; bases not matched to a gene: 6. CDR1 is SGHAT, CDR2 FQDESV, per germline (reference sequence). The CDR3 totals 15 residues. Measured with immunoSEQ multiplex PCR; TCRdb has only the in-frame clones, and not every one. The sample has 15,000 or so clones, over 70% seen once. Specimen: PBMCs, collected after anti-PD-1 treatment. This clonotype was obtained from a human donor with basal cell carcinoma. J is TRBJ2-3 and V is TRBV11-1; 7 bases are a match to TRBD2. The CDR3 loop is CASSSAGPATDTQYF. CDR3 sequence (DNA): TGTGCCAGCAGCTCAGCGGGACCAGCCACAGATACGCAGTATTTT.